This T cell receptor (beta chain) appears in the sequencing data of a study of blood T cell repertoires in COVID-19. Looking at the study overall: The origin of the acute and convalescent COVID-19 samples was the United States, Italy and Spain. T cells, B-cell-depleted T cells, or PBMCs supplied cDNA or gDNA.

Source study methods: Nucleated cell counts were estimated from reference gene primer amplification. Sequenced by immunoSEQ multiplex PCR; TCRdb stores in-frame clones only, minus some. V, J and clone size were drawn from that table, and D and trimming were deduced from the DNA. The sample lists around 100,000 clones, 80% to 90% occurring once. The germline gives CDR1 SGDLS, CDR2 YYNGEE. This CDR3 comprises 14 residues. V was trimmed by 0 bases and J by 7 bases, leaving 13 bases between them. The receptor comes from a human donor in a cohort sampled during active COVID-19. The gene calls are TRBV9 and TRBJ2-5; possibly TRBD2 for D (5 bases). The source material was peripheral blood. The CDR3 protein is CASSVERASGTQYF. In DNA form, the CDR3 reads TGTGCCAGCAGCGTAGAGAGGGCTTCTGGGACCCAGTACTTC.